Listed below are T cell receptor beta chains from one sample, sequenced in a study of T cell clones after liver transplantation. The assay was immunoSEQ multiplex PCR, and TCRdb's table has in-frame clones only and misses some. The sample carries over 45,000 clones, 65% to 80% recorded once. Source: CD4+ T cells from blood, taken roughly 56 months after liver transplant. Receptor source: a human patient who received a liver transplant. Certain T cells may be donor cells from the graft. Both conserved end residues are part of each CDR3. Size is omitted from some rows. Given values are once, few, many or a class for expanded clones.

CDR3 length	V gene	clone size	J gene	CDR3 protein
15	TRBV9	once	TRBJ1-4	CASSVGGQGKEKLFF
13	TRBV10-2	once	TRBJ1-2	CASSPDRLGGYTF
18	TRBV28	-	TRBJ2-5	CASSPLSVGGGARETQYF
16	TRBV6-6	-	TRBJ2-1	CASSQRSGSSYNEQFF
11	TRBV6-1	-	TRBJ2-7	CASSYRDEQYF
15	TRBV5-6	-	TRBJ1-1	CASERDRDFVTEAFF
12	TRBV6-1	few	TRBJ2-7	CASTTDGYEQYF
14	TRBV9	-	TRBJ1-4	CASSDGQANEKLFF
15	TRBV5-8	-	TRBJ1-5	CASSLRQGANQPQHF
11	TRBV29-1	-	TRBJ1-1	CSVIRGHEAFF
14	TRBV10-3	-	TRBJ2-7	CAINLAGESNEQYF
14	TRBV10-3	-	TRBJ1-3	CAISGQGYRNTIYF
14	TRBV5-1	-	TRBJ2-2	CASSLGQAAGELFF
13	TRBV29-1	once	TRBJ1-6	CSVGDRDRTPLHF
12	TRBV7-2	-	TRBJ2-5	CASSLVGETQYF
13	TRBV18	-	TRBJ2-3	CASSPPSTDTQYF
15	TRBV15	-	TRBJ1-2	CATSSSRDRNYGYTF
13	TRBV7-6	once	TRBJ1-1	CASSSGMNTEAFF
15	TRBV7-3	-	TRBJ2-3	CASSSNRGRADTQYF
16	TRBV5-1	-	TRBJ1-3	CASSLEGGPSGNTIYF
12	TRBV10-1	few	TRBJ2-7	CASSDGPYEQYF
13	TRBV28	-	TRBJ2-6	CASSLSGANVLTF
14	TRBV5-1	-	TRBJ2-3	CASLQGSYPDTQYF
12	TRBV7-8	-	TRBJ2-7	CASSPIRYEQYF
14	TRBV2	-	TRBJ1-2	CASSPSGSFYGYTF
14	TRBV29-1	-	TRBJ2-1	CSVEDAAGGDEQFF
14	TRBV5-4	-	TRBJ2-7	CASSLQGTDYEQYF
16	TRBV12-5	-	TRBJ1-2	CASGLVQGTGNYGYTF
15	TRBV6-6	-	TRBJ1-5	CASSQGRDSNQPQHF